These T cell receptor beta chains were read from a single sample in a study of blood T cell repertoires in COVID-19. Profiled with immunoSEQ multiplex PCR; TCRdb holds only in-frame clones, not every one. The sample lists over 250,000 clones; approximately 89% were seen once. The material sequenced was PBMCs or T cells enriched from blood (not recorded which). The receptors derive from an older woman who had recovered from COVID-19. The CDR3 runs from the conserved cysteine through the conserved F or W. Fields, in order: J gene, clone size, D gene, V gene, CDR3 protein, CDR3 DNA. D genes are given only for firm matches. Expanded clones are given a class, and other clones once, few, many or no size at all.

TRBJ1-2,NA,NA,TRBV24-1,CATSDFSRVSGYTF,TGTGCCACCAGTGATTTTTCGAGGGTTTCCGGCTACACCTTC
TRBJ1-4,NA,NA,TRBV28,CASSFGGPTNEKLFF,TGTGCCAGCAGTTTTGGAGGACCAACTAATGAAAAACTGTTTTTT
TRBJ1-5,NA,NA,TRBV2,CASSDREEQPQHF,TGTGCCAGCAGTGACAGGGAGGAACAGCCCCAGCATTTT
TRBJ2-3,NA,TRBD2,TRBV5-1,CASSPLAATSTDTQYF,TGCGCCAGCAGCCCCCTAGCGGCGACTAGCACAGATACGCAGTATTTT
TRBJ1-3,NA,NA,TRBV6-5,CAIQGGGNTIYF,TGTGCCATCCAGGGTGGTGGAAACACCATATATTTT
TRBJ1-2,NA,NA,TRBV9,CASSRTSRGYTF,TGTGCCAGCAGCCGGACATCGCGTGGCTACACCTTC
TRBJ1-5,once,NA,TRBV4-1,CASSRQQGDQPQHF,TGCGCCAGCAGCCGCCAACAGGGAGATCAGCCCCAGCATTTT
TRBJ2-3,NA,TRBD1,TRBV7-3,CASSFDRGHVNTQYF,TGTGCCAGCAGCTTCGACAGGGGGCACGTAAATACGCAGTATTTT
TRBJ1-3,NA,NA,TRBV5-1,CASSLAGLTEGNTIYF,TGCGCCAGCAGCTTGGCGGGACTGACTGAGGGAAACACCATATATTTT
TRBJ2-5,once,NA,TRBV10-3,CAIGDFQETQYF,TGTGCCATCGGGGACTTCCAAGAGACCCAGTACTTC
TRBJ1-6,few,NA,TRBV27,CASSPTSGFSPLHF,TGTGCCAGCAGTCCAACCTCAGGGTTTTCACCCCTCCACTTT
TRBJ2-7,few,NA,TRBV7-9,CASSLAGGLEQYF,TGTGCCAGCAGCTTGGCAGGGGGGCTCGAGCAGTACTTC
TRBJ2-2,NA,NA,TRBV5-4,CASSLGGSTGELFF,TGTGCCAGCAGCTTGGGCGGTTCGACCGGGGAGCTGTTTTTT
TRBJ2-7,NA,TRBD1,TRBV11-3,CASSLQGNPYEQYF,TGTGCCAGCAGTTTACAGGGGAACCCCTACGAGCAGTACTTC
TRBJ1-2,NA,TRBD1,TRBV6-5,CASSLQGFGYTF,TGTGCCAGCAGTTTACAGGGGTTCGGCTACACCTTC
TRBJ1-4,NA,NA,TRBV3-1/TRBV3-2,CASSQQRREKLFF,TGTGCCAGCAGCCAACAAAGGAGGGAAAAACTGTTTTTT
TRBJ1-2,NA,TRBD1,TRBV3-1/TRBV3-2,CASSQEDRGRGYTF,TGTGCCAGCAGCCAAGAAGACAGGGGACGTGGCTACACCTTC
TRBJ2-4,NA,TRBD2,TRBV11-3,CASSLGSGELYIQYF,TGTGCCAGCAGCTTAGGGAGCGGGGAGTTATACATTCAGTACTTC
TRBJ1-2,NA,TRBD1,TRBV18,CASSPTGDGYTF,TGTGCCAGCTCACCGACAGGGGATGGCTACACCTTC
TRBJ1-5,NA,NA,TRBV28,CASTPPGQPQHF,TGTGCCAGCACCCCCCCGGGTCAGCCCCAGCATTTT
TRBJ2-7,NA,TRBD2,TRBV6-5,CASSYPTSGANREQYF,TGTGCCAGCAGTTACCCGACTAGCGGGGCCAACCGGGAGCAGTACTTC
TRBJ1-2,NA,TRBD1,TRBV3-1/TRBV3-2,CASSHNPGGSYTF,TGTGCCAGCAGCCATAATCCAGGGGGGAGCTACACCTTC
TRBJ2-1,NA,NA,TRBV7-9,CASSLQGGDNEQFF,TGTGCCAGCAGCCTCCAGGGTGGCGACAATGAGCAGTTCTTC
TRBJ1-3,NA,NA,TRBV5-6,CASGPGFGNTIYF,TGTGCCAGCGGCCCAGGGTTTGGAAACACCATATATTTT
TRBJ1-2,NA,TRBD1,TRBV9,CASSVEGAGYGYTF,TGTGCCAGCAGCGTGGAGGGGGCAGGCTATGGCTACACCTTC
TRBJ1-2,few,NA,TRBV27,CASSARTAVDGYTF,TGTGCCAGCAGCGCGAGGACAGCCGTGGATGGCTACACCTTC
TRBJ2-3,NA,TRBD2,TRBV4-1,CASSHRAGVDTQYF,TGCGCCAGCAGCCACCGAGCGGGGGTGGATACGCAGTATTTT
TRBJ2-3,NA,NA,TRBV5-1,CASSSRGTGSADTQYF,TGCGCCAGCAGCTCCCGAGGTACCGGGAGTGCAGATACGCAGTATTTT
TRBJ1-4,NA,NA,TRBV30,CAWRRVPATNEKLFF,TGTGCCTGGAGGCGGGTACCAGCAACTAATGAAAAACTGTTTTTT
TRBJ1-4,NA,NA,TRBV16,CASSQLTGVPEKLFF,TGTGCCAGCAGCCAATTGACAGGCGTCCCTGAAAAACTGTTTTTT
TRBJ2-5,NA,TRBD2,TRBV11-1,CASSLEGGRETQYF,TGTGCCAGCAGCTTAGAGGGCGGGAGAGAGACCCAGTACTTC
TRBJ2-2,NA,TRBD1,TRBV5-1,CASSLAQGADTGELFF,TGCGCCAGCAGCTTGGCTCAGGGGGCGGACACCGGGGAGCTGTTTTTT
TRBJ2-5,NA,NA,TRBV6-5,CASLLLGAYEETQYF,TGTGCCAGCCTCCTCCTTGGTGCGTACGAGGAGACCCAGTACTTC
TRBJ2-7,NA,TRBD1,TRBV3-1/TRBV3-2,CASSLGQGSSYEQYF,TGTGCCAGCAGCCTGGGACAGGGGAGCTCCTACGAGCAGTACTTC
TRBJ1-1,NA,NA,TRBV7-9,CASSFLTEAFF,TGTGCCAGCAGCTTTCTCACTGAAGCTTTCTTT
TRBJ1-4,NA,NA,TRBV15,CATNPRGQGNEKLFF,TGTGCCACCAACCCCCGAGGCCAGGGGAATGAAAAACTGTTTTTT
TRBJ1-6,NA,NA,TRBV2,CASRRGLSYNSPLHF,TGTGCCAGCAGAAGAGGACTCTCCTATAATTCACCCCTCCACTTT
TRBJ2-2,NA,TRBD2,TRBV7-6,CASSLRLAGTRDTGELFF,TGTGCCAGCAGCTTAAGACTAGCGGGAACCCGGGACACCGGGGAGCTGTTTTTT
TRBJ1-1,NA,NA,TRBV19,CASSEQSNTEAFF,TGTGCCAGTAGTGAGCAATCTAACACTGAAGCTTTCTTT
TRBJ2-3,NA,NA,TRBV6-5,CASSPGADTQYF,TGTGCCAGCAGTCCAGGGGCAGATACGCAGTATTTT
TRBJ2-2,NA,TRBD1,TRBV7-3,CASSSQRGLGGELFF,TGTGCCAGCAGCTCGCAAAGGGGGCTAGGCGGGGAGCTGTTTTTT
TRBJ1-5,NA,NA,TRBV9,CASSFNRDTPQHF,TGTGCCAGCAGTTTCAACAGGGACACGCCCCAGCATTTT
TRBJ2-1,NA,TRBD2,TRBV5-6,CASSLWRGGYEQFF,TGTGCCAGCAGCTTGTGGCGGGGGGGCTATGAGCAGTTCTTC
TRBJ2-1,NA,NA,TRBV29-1,CSVERTLDANEQFF,TGCAGCGTTGAGAGGACTCTCGACGCCAATGAGCAGTTCTTC
TRBJ2-2,NA,TRBD2,TRBV10-1,CASSALRGGGAAGELFF,TGCGCCAGCAGTGCCCTTCGGGGCGGGGGGGCGGCCGGGGAGCTGTTTTTT
TRBJ2-2,NA,NA,TRBV24-1,CATTGSFTGELFF,TGTGCCACCACGGGGTCCTTCACCGGGGAGCTGTTTTTT
TRBJ2-1,NA,NA,TRBV6-6,CASSYDGGIYNEQFF,TGTGCCAGCAGTTACGATGGTGGCATCTACAATGAGCAGTTCTTC
TRBJ1-6,NA,NA,TRBV19,CASSIDPGDVGDSPLHF,TGTGCCAGTAGTATAGATCCGGGGGACGTAGGCGATTCACCCCTCCACTTT
TRBJ1-3,NA,TRBD1,TRBV24-1,CATRDRNTNTIYF,TGTGCCACCCGGGACAGAAATACAAACACCATATATTTT
TRBJ1-2,NA,NA,TRBV9,CASTPGVANYGYTF,TGTGCCAGTACTCCCGGGGTAGCTAACTATGGCTACACCTTC
TRBJ2-7,NA,NA,TRBV5-1,CASSFTETEQYF,TGCGCCAGCAGCTTTACAGAAACCGAGCAGTACTTC
TRBJ2-1,few,TRBD1,TRBV9,CASSVVGGAGLNEQFF,TGTGCCAGCAGCGTAGTAGGGGGCGCCGGTCTCAATGAGCAGTTCTTC
TRBJ2-3,NA,TRBD1,TRBV5-1,CASKDRGLSDTQYF,TGCGCCAGCAAGGACAGGGGGCTATCAGATACGCAGTATTTT
TRBJ1-6,NA,NA,TRBV6-5,CASNPRVVNSPLHF,TGTGCCAGCAACCCACGGGTGGTGAATTCACCCCTCCACTTT
TRBJ1-6,NA,TRBD1,TRBV4-1,CASSQVGGFNSPLHF,TGCGCCAGCAGCCAAGTAGGGGGCTTTAATTCACCCCTCCACTTT
TRBJ1-6,many,TRBD1,TRBV4-1,CASSQGNRGPYSPLHF,TGCGCCAGCAGCCAAGGCAACAGGGGGCCCTATTCACCCCTCCACTTT
TRBJ1-4,NA,NA,TRBV28,CASRLPPRGRDEKLFF,TGTGCCAGCAGACTCCCCCCCCGCGGTAGAGATGAAAAACTGTTTTTT